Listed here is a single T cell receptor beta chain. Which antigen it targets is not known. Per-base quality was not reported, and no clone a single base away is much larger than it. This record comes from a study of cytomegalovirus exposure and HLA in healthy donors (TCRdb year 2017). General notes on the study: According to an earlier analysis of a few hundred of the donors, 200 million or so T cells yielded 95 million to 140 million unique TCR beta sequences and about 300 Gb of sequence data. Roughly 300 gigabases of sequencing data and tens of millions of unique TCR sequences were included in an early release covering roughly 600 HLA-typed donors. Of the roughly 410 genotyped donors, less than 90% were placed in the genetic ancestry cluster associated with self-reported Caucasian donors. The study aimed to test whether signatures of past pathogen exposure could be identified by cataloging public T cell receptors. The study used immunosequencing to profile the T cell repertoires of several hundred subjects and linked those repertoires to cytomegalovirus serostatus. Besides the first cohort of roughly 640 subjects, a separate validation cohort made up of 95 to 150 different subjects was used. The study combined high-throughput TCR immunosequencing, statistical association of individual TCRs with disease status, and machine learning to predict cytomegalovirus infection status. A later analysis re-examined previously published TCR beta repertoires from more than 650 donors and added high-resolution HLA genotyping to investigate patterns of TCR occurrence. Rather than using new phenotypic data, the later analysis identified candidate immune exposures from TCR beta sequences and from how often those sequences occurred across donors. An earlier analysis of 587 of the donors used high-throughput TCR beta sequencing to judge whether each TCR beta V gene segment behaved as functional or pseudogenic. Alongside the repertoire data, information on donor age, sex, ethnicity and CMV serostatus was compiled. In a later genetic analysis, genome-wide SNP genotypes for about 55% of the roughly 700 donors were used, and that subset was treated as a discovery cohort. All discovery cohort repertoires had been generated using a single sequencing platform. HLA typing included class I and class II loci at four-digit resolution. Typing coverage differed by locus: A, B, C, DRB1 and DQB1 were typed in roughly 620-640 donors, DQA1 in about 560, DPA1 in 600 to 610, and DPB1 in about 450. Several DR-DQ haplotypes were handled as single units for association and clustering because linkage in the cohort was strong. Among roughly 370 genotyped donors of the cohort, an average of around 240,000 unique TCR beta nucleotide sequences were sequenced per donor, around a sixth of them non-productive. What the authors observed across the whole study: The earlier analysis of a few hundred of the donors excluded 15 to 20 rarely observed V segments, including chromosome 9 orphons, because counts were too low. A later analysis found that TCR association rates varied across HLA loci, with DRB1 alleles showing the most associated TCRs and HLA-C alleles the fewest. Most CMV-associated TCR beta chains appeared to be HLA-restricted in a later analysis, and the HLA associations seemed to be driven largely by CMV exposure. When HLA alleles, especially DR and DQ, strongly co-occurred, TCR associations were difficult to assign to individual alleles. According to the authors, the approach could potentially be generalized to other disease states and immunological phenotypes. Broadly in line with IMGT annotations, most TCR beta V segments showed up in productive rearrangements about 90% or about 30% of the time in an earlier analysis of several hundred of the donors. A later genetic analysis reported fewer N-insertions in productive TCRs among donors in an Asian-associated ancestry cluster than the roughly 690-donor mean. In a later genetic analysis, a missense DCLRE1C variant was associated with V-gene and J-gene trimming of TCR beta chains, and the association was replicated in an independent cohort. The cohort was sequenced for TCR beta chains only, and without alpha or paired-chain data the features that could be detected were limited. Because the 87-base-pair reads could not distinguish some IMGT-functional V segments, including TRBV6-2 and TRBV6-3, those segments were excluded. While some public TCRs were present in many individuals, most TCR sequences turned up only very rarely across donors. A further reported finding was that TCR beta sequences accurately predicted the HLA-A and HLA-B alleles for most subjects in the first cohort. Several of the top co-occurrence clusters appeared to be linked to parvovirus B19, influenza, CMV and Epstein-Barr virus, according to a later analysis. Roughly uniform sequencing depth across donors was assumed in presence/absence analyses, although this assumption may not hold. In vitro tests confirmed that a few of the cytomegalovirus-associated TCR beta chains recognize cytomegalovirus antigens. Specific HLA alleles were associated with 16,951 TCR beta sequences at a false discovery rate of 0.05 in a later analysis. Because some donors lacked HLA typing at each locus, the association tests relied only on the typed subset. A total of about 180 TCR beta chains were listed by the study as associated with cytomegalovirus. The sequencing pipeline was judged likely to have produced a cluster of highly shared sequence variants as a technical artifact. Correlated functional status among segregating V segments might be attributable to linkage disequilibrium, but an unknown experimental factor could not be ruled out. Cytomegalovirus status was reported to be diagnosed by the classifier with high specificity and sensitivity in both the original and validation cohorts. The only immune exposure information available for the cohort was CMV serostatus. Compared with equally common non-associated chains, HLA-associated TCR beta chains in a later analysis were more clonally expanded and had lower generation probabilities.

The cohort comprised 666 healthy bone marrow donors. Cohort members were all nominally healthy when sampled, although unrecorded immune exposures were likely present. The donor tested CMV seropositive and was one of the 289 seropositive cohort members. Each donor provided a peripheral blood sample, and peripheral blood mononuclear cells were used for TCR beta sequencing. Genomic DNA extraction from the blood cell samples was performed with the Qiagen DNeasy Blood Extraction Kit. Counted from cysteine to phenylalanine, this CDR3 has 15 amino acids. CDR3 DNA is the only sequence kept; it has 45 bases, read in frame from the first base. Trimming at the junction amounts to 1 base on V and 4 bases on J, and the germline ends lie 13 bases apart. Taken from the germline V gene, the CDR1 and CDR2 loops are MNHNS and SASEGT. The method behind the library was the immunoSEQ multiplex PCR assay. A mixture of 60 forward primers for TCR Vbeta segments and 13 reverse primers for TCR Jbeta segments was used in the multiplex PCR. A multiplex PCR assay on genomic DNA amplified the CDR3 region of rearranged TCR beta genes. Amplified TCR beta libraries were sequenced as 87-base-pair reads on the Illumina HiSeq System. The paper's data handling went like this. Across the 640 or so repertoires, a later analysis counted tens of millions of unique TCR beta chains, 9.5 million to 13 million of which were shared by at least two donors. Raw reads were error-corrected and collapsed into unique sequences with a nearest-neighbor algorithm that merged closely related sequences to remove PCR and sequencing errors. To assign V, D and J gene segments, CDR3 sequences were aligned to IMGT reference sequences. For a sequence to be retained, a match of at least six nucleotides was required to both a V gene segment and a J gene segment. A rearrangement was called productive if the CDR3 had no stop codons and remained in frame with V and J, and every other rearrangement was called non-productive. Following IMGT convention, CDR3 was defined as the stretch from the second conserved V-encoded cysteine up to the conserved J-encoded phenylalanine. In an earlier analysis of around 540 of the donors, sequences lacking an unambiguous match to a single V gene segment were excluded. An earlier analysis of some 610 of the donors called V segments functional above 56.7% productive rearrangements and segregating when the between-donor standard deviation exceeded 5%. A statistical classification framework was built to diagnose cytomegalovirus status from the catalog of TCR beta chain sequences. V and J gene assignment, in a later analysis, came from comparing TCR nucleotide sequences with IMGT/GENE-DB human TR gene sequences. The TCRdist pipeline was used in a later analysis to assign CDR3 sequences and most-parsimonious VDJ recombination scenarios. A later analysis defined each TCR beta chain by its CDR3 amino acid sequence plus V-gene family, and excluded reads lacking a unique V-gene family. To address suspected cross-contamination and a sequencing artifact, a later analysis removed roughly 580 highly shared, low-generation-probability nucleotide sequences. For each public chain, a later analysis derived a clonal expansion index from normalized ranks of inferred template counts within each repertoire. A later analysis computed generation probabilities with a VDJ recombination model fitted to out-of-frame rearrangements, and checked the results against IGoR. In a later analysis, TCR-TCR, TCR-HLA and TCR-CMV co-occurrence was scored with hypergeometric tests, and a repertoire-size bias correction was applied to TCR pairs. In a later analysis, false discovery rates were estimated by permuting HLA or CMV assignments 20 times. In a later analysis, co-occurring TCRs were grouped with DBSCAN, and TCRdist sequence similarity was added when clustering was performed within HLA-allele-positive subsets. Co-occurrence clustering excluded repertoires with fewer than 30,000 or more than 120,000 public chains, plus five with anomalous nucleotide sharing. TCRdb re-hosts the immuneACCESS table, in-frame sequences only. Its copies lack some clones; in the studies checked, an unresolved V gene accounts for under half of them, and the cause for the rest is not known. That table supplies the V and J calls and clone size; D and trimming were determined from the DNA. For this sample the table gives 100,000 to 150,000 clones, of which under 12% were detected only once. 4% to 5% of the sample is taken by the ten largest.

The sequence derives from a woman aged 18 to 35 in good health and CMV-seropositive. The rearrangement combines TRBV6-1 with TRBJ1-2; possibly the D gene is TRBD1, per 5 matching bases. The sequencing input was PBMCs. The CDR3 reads CASSEGLGAFYGYTF. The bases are TGTGCCAGCAGTGAAGGTTTAGGGGCCTTCTATGGCTACACCTTC.